The 28 T cell receptor beta chains below all came from one sample that was sequenced in a study of technical replicates of blood from a few donors. Generated by immunoSEQ multiplex PCR, the TCRdb table keeps only in-frame clones and is missing some. The table records some 31,000 clones, approximately 94% of them present only once. Sequenced sample: PBMCs. The receptor source for this set is a human donor in good health. Some clones in this sample may be carry-over from other donors' samples.

The CDR3 region is CASSQQRLNTNEKLFF. CDR3 DNA: TGCGCCAGCAGCCAACAACGACTGAATACTAATGAAAAACTGTTTTTT. The chain links TRBV4-1 to TRBJ1-4, with no clear D. The CDR3 extends over 16 amino acids. CDR1 is MGHRA, CDR2 YSYEKL, per germline. The V end was cut by 2 bases, the J end by 2 bases, with 12 bases between.

The V call is TRBV6-6, the J call TRBJ2-2; 8 bases are shared with TRBD2. The CDR3 runs 15 residues. J gave up 2 bases and V 6 bases, and 5 bases lay outside the gene matches. In germline, CDR1 is MNHNY, CDR2 SVGAGI (reference sequence). The CDR3 region has the DNA TGTGCCAGCAGACGACTAGCGATCAACACCGGGGAGCTGTTTTTT. It is translated as CASRRLAINTGELFF.

The table lists this clone with a count of one. CDR3 in DNA: TGTGCCAGCAGCCTTTCTCGACCGGGACTAGCGGGAGGGATCGGGGAGCTGTTTTTT. Translated: CASSLSRPGLAGGIGELFF. V usage is TRBV4-2 and J usage is TRBJ2-2; the match to TRBD2 covers 16 bases. The J segment lost 7 bases and the V segment lost 4 bases, leaving 12 bases of the junction unmatched. CDR3 length: 19 residues. Looked up from germline, CDR1 is LGHNA and CDR2 is YNFKEQ.

The chain uses TRBV6-1 and TRBJ1-2; TRBD1 might be the D (6 bases). Germline V CDR1 and CDR2: MNHNS, SASEGT. V was cut by 3 bases and J by 2 bases, with 13 bases left in between. This CDR3 contains 15 residues. This CDR3 is CASSEVGGLNYGYTF. Here the CDR3 DNA reads TGTGCCAGCAGTGAGGTTGGGGGCCTAAACTATGGCTACACCTTC.

The rearrangement links TRBV5-8 to TRBJ2-1; D is possibly TRBD1 (5 bases). The CDR3 contains 17 residues. The V gene lost 0 bases and the J gene lost 5 bases, with 18 bases spanning the gap. CDR1 and CDR2 (germline): SGHTS, YDEGEE. Written as DNA, the CDR3 is TGTGCCAGCAGCTTGGTCTTCGCGGCAGGGCGGCACAATGAGCAGTTCTTC. It translates to CASSLVFAAGRHNEQFF.

The genes are TRBV10-3 and TRBJ2-4; 10 bases agree with TRBD2. Germline-derived CDR1 and CDR2 are ENHRY and SYGVKD. Trimming removed 10 bases from V and 1 base from J; junction bases left unmatched: 16. This CDR3 has 18 amino acids. The CDR3 here is CANSWTSGPEGAKNIQYF. The CDR3 coding sequence is TGTGCCAACTCGTGGACTAGCGGTCCAGAAGGGGCCAAAAACATTCAGTACTTC.

This chain connects TRBV19 to TRBJ1-4; 8 bases fit TRBD1. The CDR3 is made up of 15 amino acids. Germline trimming cut 5 bases from V and 6 bases from J; bases unmatched to any gene: 8. Germline V gene lookup returns CDR1 LNHDA and CDR2 SQIVND (reference sequence). The CDR3, as DNA: TGTGCCAGTAGTCTGGGGACAGGCGGATATGAAAAACTGTTTTTT. Protein: CASSLGTGGYEKLFF.

This rearrangement joins TRBV19 to TRBJ2-1; TRBD1 agrees at 8 bases. Germline V lookup: CDR1 LNHDA, CDR2 SQIVND (reference sequence). The CDR3 runs 13 residues. V gave up 5 bases and J gave up 4 bases; unmatched junction bases: 1. The CDR3 DNA sequence: TGTGCCAGTAGTGGGACAGGTTACAATGAGCAGTTCTTC. Protein: CASSGTGYNEQFF.

This clone came up once. V and J are TRBV27 and TRBJ2-4; the D gene is possibly TRBD2 (6 bases). Germline lookup yields CDR1 MNHEY and CDR2 SMNVEV (reference sequence). This CDR3 region has 14 residues. Trimming pared 7 bases from V and 5 bases from J, leaving 15 bases between. The CDR3 nucleotides are TGTGCCAGCATCGGGAGCGGGCAGGAAAACATTCAGTACTTC. Protein: CASIGSGQENIQYF.

The chain is built from TRBV30 and TRBJ2-5; 9 bases agree with TRBD2. The CDR3 has 12 residues. The V gene's germline CDR1 is GTSNPN and CDR2 SVGIG (reference sequence). V trimming: 8 bases; J trimming: 4 bases; junction bases outside the gene matches: 5. The CDR3 coding sequence is TGTGCCACCAAACTAGCGGGAGAGACCCAGTACTTC. Amino acids: CATKLAGETQYF.

The chain uses TRBV14 and TRBJ2-1; 8 nucleotides agree with TRBD2. CDR1 is SGHDN, CDR2 FVKESK, per germline. This CDR3 region has 14 residues. The V and J ends lost 4 bases and 12 bases, in that order; junction bases with no gene match: 11. The CDR3 nucleotides are TGTGCCAGCAGCCCTCGACTAGCGAAGGGTGGGCAGTTCTTC. Its translation: CASSPRLAKGGQFF.

The gene calls are TRBV5-8 and TRBJ1-5; possible D gene TRBD1, 5 bases. This CDR3 has 14 residues. Trimming removed 6 bases at V and 2 bases at J, with 12 bases between. The germline gives CDR1 SGHTS, CDR2 YDEGEE. The CDR3 is CASNQAQGNQPQHF. The CDR3 DNA reads as TGTGCCAGCAACCAAGCACAGGGCAATCAGCCCCAGCATTTT.

CDR3 DNA: TGCGCCAGCAGCGCGGGACAGTATACGCAGTATTTT. Protein: CASSAGQYTQYF. The chain joins TRBV5-1 to TRBJ2-3; tentative D call: TRBD1 (7 bases). This CDR3 has 12 amino acids. V lost 4 bases and J lost 7, with 10 bases in between. CDR1 is SGHRS and CDR2 is YFSETQ in the germline V gene.

DNA for the CDR3: TGCGCCAGCAGCTTGATGAACTTGAGGGATGGCTACACCTTC. This sequence encodes CASSLMNLRDGYTF. The chain couples TRBV5-1 to TRBJ1-2; D gene ambiguous. Per germline, CDR1 SGHRS and CDR2 YFSETQ. CDR3 length equals 14 residues. V was trimmed by 1 base and J by 6 bases, leaving 13 bases between them.

The DNA for the CDR3 is TGTGCCAGCAGCGCCATCCATCGGGAACCTGAAGCTTTCTTT. Translating gives CASSAIHREPEAFF. The chain uses TRBV9 and TRBJ1-1; the D is unclear. The CDR3 totals 14 residues. V was shortened by 3 bases and J by 6 bases, with 15 bases between the two germline ends. Per germline, CDR1 SGDLS and CDR2 YYNGEE.

The chain employs TRBV15 and TRBJ2-5; 14 bases agree with TRBD2. The V gene end was trimmed by 4 bases and the J gene end by 4 bases; junction bases not matched to a gene: 2. This CDR3 spans 15 amino acids. Germline loops: CDR1 LNHNV, CDR2 YYDKDF (reference sequence). DNA for the CDR3: TGTGCCACCAGCAACGGACTAGCGGGAGGAGAGACCCAGTACTTC. Translated, it gives CATSNGLAGGETQYF.

V and J are TRBV5-1 and TRBJ2-7; D might be TRBD2 (5 bases). Germline CDR1 SGHRS, CDR2 YFSETQ. The CDR3 runs to 17 residues. V was pared by 4 bases and J by 5 bases, with 25 bases between. CDR3 protein: CASSARVRFGAVDEQYF. The CDR3 DNA is TGCGCCAGCAGCGCGAGGGTACGTTTCGGAGCCGTCGACGAGCAGTACTTC.

V and J are TRBV6-5 and TRBJ1-6, with D possibly TRBD1 on 6 matching bases. CDR3 length: 15 amino acids. Germline CDR1 is MNHEY and CDR2 is SVGAGI. V was pared by 2 bases and J by 7 bases, with 12 bases between. Written as DNA, the CDR3 is TGTGCCAGCAGTTACGAGTTCCAGGGGAATTCACCCCTCCACTTT. Encoded protein: CASSYEFQGNSPLHF.

This chain connects TRBV5-4 to TRBJ2-1; D is undetermined. With 1 base removed from V and 5 bases from J, the gap between germline ends came to 7 bases. Germline CDR1 reads SGHNT; CDR2 reads YYREEE (reference sequence). The length of the CDR3 is 13 residues. The CDR3 coding sequence is TGTGCCAGCAGCTTGCCACTAAACAATGAGCAGTTCTTC. Encoded protein: CASSLPLNNEQFF.

V gene TRBV4-1 combines with J gene TRBJ2-2, with TRBD1 matching over 8 bases. V shed 2 bases, J shed 6 bases, and the junction held 5 bases outside the gene matches. The germline V gene encodes CDR1 MGHRA and CDR2 YSYEKL. The CDR3 contains 15 residues. CDR3 nucleotide sequence: TGCGCCAGCAGCCAACCAGGGGGCCCACCCGGGGAGCTGTTTTTT. Translated: CASSQPGGPPGELFF.

This clone was seen a few times. This chain joins TRBV6-5 and TRBJ1-1; D gene unclear. This CDR3 contains 11 residues. Germline CDR1 MNHEY, CDR2 SVGAGI. V was shortened by 7 bases and J by 7 bases, with 10 bases between the two germline ends. Here the CDR3 reads CASTAGGEAFF. CDR3 coding DNA: TGTGCCAGCACCGCCGGAGGTGAAGCTTTCTTT.

This clone was counted once. The V gene is TRBV9, the J gene TRBJ2-7; maybe TRBD2 (5 bases). Deletions cut 3 bases from V and 6 bases from J, with 10 bases between. CDR3 length equals 12 residues. CDR1 is SGDLS and CDR2 is YYNGEE in the germline V gene. The CDR3 sequence: CASSGRSGEQYF. For the CDR3, the DNA is TGTGCCAGCAGCGGGAGGTCGGGCGAGCAGTACTTC.

The chain employs TRBV18 and TRBJ2-7, with 11 bases lining up with TRBD2. CDR3 length: 16 residues. CDR1 and CDR2 (germline): KGHSH, LQKENI. V lost 3 bases to trimming and J lost 4 bases; unmatched junction nucleotides: 8. CDR3 amino acids: CASSPNLAGGPYEQYF. The CDR3 coding sequence is TGTGCCAGCTCACCGAACCTAGCGGGGGGCCCGTACGAGCAGTACTTC.

The chain combines TRBV7-9 with TRBJ1-2; the match to TRBD1 covers 8 bases. J lost 7 bases, V lost 5 bases, and 3 bases had no gene match. CDR3 length: 12 residues. The V gene's germline CDR1 is SEHNR and CDR2 FQNEAQ (reference sequence). The CDR3 protein is CASSMDRVGYTF. The CDR3, as DNA: TGTGCCAGCAGCATGGACAGGGTTGGCTACACCTTC.

This clone was counted once. This CDR3 is CAISESVESGNQPQHF. The CDR3 nucleotides read TGTGCCATCAGTGAGTCTGTAGAGAGCGGCAATCAGCCCCAGCATTTT. V and J are TRBV10-3 and TRBJ1-5; D gene ambiguous. V lost 0 bases and J lost 2, with 11 bases in between. Germline CDR1 reads ENHRY; CDR2 reads SYGVKD. The CDR3 contains 16 residues.

The genes are TRBV6-1 and TRBJ2-1; no clear D gene. The ends were cut back, 6 bases at V and 10 bases at J, with 13 bases in the middle. From germline, CDR1 is MNHNS and CDR2 SASEGT. The CDR3 is 12 amino acids. CDR3 amino acids: CASRATAGEQFF. For the CDR3, the DNA is TGTGCCAGCAGAGCCACCGCCGGGGAGCAGTTCTTC.

This sequence joins TRBV11-1 and TRBJ2-7; a possible D gene is TRBD1 (6 bases). From germline, CDR1 is SGHAT and CDR2 FQDESV (reference sequence). This CDR3 is 14 amino acids long. V was shortened by 2 bases and J by 6 bases, with 14 bases between the two germline ends. DNA for the CDR3: TGTGCCAGCAGCTTAAAATACAGGGATTCCGAGCAGTACTTC. Translating gives CASSLKYRDSEQYF.

The chain couples TRBV7-8 to TRBJ2-7; TRBD2 aligns across 7 bases. Trimming cost V 4 bases and J 3 bases; bases outside gene matches: 6. CDR1 and CDR2 (germline): SGHVS, FQNEAQ. The CDR3 extends over 14 amino acids. The CDR3 loop reads CASSWGTNNYEQYF. The CDR3 nucleotides are TGTGCCAGCAGCTGGGGGACTAACAACTACGAGCAGTACTTC.